One and the same sample provided the 25 T cell receptor beta chains below, sequenced in a study of blood T cell repertoires in COVID-19. TCRdb's copy holds only in-frame clones and misses some; the assay was immunoSEQ multiplex PCR. The sample holds a few hundred thousand clones, around 87% seen once. The specimen sequenced was peripheral blood. Every receptor here comes from a woman in her 50s who had recovered from COVID-19.

The chain joins TRBV7-2 to TRBJ2-7; 9 nucleotides match TRBD2. The CDR3 runs to 16 residues. CDR1 is SGHTA, CDR2 FQGNSA, per germline. V lost 1 base and J lost 2; bases outside the gene matches: 6. The CDR3 sequence is CASSLGPSGITYEQYF. DNA for the CDR3: TGTGCCAGCAGCTTAGGGCCTAGCGGGATAACCTACGAGCAGTACTTC.

This clone came up a few times. The chain recombines TRBV6-2 or TRBV6-3 with TRBJ2-4; D is ambiguous. This CDR3 spans 15 amino acids. V was trimmed by 4 bases and J by 0 bases, leaving 10 bases between them. Looked up from germline, CDR1 is MNHEY and CDR2 is SVGEGT. The CDR3 loop reads CASSFSQIAKNIQYF. The CDR3 bases are TGTGCCAGCAGTTTCTCACAGATAGCCAAAAACATTCAGTACTTC.

The V call is TRBV28, the J call TRBJ2-4; 10 bases are shared with TRBD1. J lost 15 bases, V lost 4 bases, and 3 bases had no gene match. The CDR3 covers 11 residues. Germline assignment: CDR1 MDHEN and CDR2 SYDVKM. The CDR3 region has the DNA TGTGCCAGCAGTTCGACAGGGGGCACGTACTTC. Translation gives CASSSTGGTYF.

This clone was observed once. V usage is TRBV3-1 (or the pseudogene TRBV3-2) and J usage is TRBJ2-1; 10 bases fit TRBD2. This CDR3 has 14 residues. V lost 4 bases to trimming and J lost 16 bases; unmatched junction nucleotides: 13. Germline CDR1 and CDR2: LGHDT and YNNKEL (reference sequence). The CDR3 spells CASSLYHLAGVLFF. The DNA for the CDR3 is TGTGCCAGCAGCCTCTACCATCTAGCGGGAGTACTATTCTTC.

The chain recombines TRBV10-3 with TRBJ2-2; D perhaps matches TRBD2 (6 bases). The CDR3 extends over 16 amino acids. Trimming took off 4 bases at V and 2 bases at J, with 14 bases between the two ends. Per germline, CDR1 ENHRY and CDR2 SYGVKD. CDR3 in DNA: TGTGCCATCAGTGGTGGGCTAGCGACTAACACCGGGGAGCTGTTTTTT. Translating it yields CAISGGLATNTGELFF.

The chain's CDR3 is CASSFWDRVDTQYF. CDR3 bases: TGTGCCAGCAGCTTCTGGGACAGGGTAGATACGCAGTATTTT. V and J are TRBV7-2 and TRBJ2-3, with 9 bases matching TRBD1. The CDR3 loop spans 14 amino acids. Germline lookup yields CDR1 SGHTA and CDR2 FQGNSA. Unmatched junction bases numbered 3, after V lost 3 bases and J lost 5 bases. Full variable domain (missing parts from reference TRBV7-2 and TRBJ2-3): GAGVSQSPSNKVTEKGKDVELRCDPISGHTALYWYRQSLGQGLEFLIYFQGNSAPDKSGLPSDRFSAERTGGSVSTLTIQRTQQEDSAVYLCASSFWDRVDTQYFGPGTRLTVL.

The chain has TRBV28 and TRBJ1-5, with 10 bases aligning to TRBD1. V shed 3 bases and J 4 bases; nucleotides not matched to a gene: 3. The CDR3 covers 15 residues. Germline CDR1 reads MDHEN; CDR2 reads SYDVKM. Written as DNA, the CDR3 is TGTGCCAGCAGTTTGGGACAGGGGCTAAATCAGCCCCAGCATTTT. Translation gives CASSLGQGLNQPQHF.

This chain joins TRBV4-3 and TRBJ2-2, with 8 bases that match TRBD1. Germline assignment: CDR1 LGHNA and CDR2 YSLEER. V shed 5 bases, J shed 5 bases, and the junction held 7 bases outside the gene matches. The CDR3 is 15 amino acids. CDR3: CASSFDRGGTGELFF. CDR3 bases: TGCGCCAGCAGCTTCGACAGGGGAGGAACCGGGGAGCTGTTTTTT.

The chain joins TRBV29-1 to TRBJ2-7, with TRBD2 as a possible D gene (6 bases). This CDR3 is 12 amino acids long. The germline CDR1 and CDR2 sequences are SQVTM and ANQGSEA. V was pared by 6 bases and J by 3 bases, with 12 bases between. CDR3 nucleotide sequence: TGCAGCGTCGCCGCGACTAGCTACGAGCAGTACTTC. It translates to CSVAATSYEQYF.

The chain employs TRBV5-1 and TRBJ1-2; D unresolved. Germline V gene sequence: CDR1 SGHRS, CDR2 YFSETQ. With 0 bases removed from V and 6 bases from J, the gap between germline ends came to 6 bases. The CDR3 covers 12 residues. The CDR3 loop reads CASSLGGNGYTF. The CDR3 region has the DNA TGCGCCAGCAGCTTGGGTGGCAATGGCTACACCTTC. The full variable domain, its missing parts supplied by reference TRBV5-1 and TRBJ1-2, is KAGVTQTPRYLIKTRGQQVTLSCSPISGHRSVSWYQQTPGQGLQFLFEYFSETQRNKGNFPGRFSGRQFSNSRSEMNVSTLELGDSALYLCASSLGGNGYTFGSGTRLTVV.

The J gene is TRBJ2-1, the V gene TRBV28; D may be TRBD1 (7 bases). The CDR3 sequence is 15 residues long. V was pared by 1 base and J by 8 bases, with 15 bases between. The germline V gene has CDR1 MDHEN and CDR2 SYDVKM. The CDR3 loop reads CASSLYRQGGDEQFF. The CDR3 bases are TGTGCCAGCAGTTTATATCGTCAGGGGGGCGATGAGCAGTTCTTC.

The rearrangement links TRBV7-2 to TRBJ1-4; possibly TRBD1 for D (6 bases). Looked up from germline, CDR1 is SGHTA and CDR2 is FQGNSA. CDR3 length: 15 amino acids. Trimming removed 7 bases from V and 4 bases from J, with 16 bases in between. The CDR3 region is CASKRVDSRNEKLFF. CDR3 in DNA: TGTGCCAGCAAACGAGTGGACAGCCGTAATGAAAAACTGTTTTTT.

The chain couples TRBV29-1 to TRBJ1-1; D may be TRBD1 (6 bases). The CDR3 spans 15 residues. Trimming shortened V by 3 bases and J by 0 bases, and 14 bases separated the two germline ends. Germline assignment: CDR1 SQVTM and CDR2 ANQGSEA. The CDR3 bases are TGCAGCGTTGAGTATACCGGGACACTGAACACTGAAGCTTTCTTT. Translation gives CSVEYTGTLNTEAFF.

The chain has TRBV4-3 and TRBJ2-7; D uncertain. Germline assignment: CDR1 LGHNA and CDR2 YSLEER. V gave up 0 bases and J gave up 3 bases, with 6 bases separating them. CDR3 length: 13 amino acids. CDR3 in DNA: TGCGCCAGCAGCCAAGAGCAGTACTACGAGCAGTACTTC. Amino acids: CASSQEQYYEQYF.

The gene calls are TRBV3-1 (or the pseudogene TRBV3-2) and TRBJ2-1; the match to TRBD2 covers 7 bases. Germline CDR1 LGHDT, CDR2 YNNKEL (reference sequence). The junction had 2 bases not matched to a gene; V was cut back by 1 base and J by 2 bases. This CDR3 region has 15 residues. CDR3 bases: TGTGCCAGCAGCCAAGGCGGGAGACCCTACAATGAGCAGTTCTTC. It specifies CASSQGGRPYNEQFF.

V is TRBV28 and J is TRBJ1-5, with D perhaps matching TRBD1 (5 bases). The CDR3 contains 14 residues. V lost 7 bases, J lost 4 bases, and 14 bases lay in between. In germline, CDR1 is MDHEN, CDR2 SYDVKM. The CDR3 spells CASNSQGYNQPQHF. Written as DNA, the CDR3 is TGTGCCAGCAACAGCCAGGGATATAATCAGCCCCAGCATTTT.

This chain connects TRBV3-1 (or the pseudogene TRBV3-2) to TRBJ2-1, with D tentatively TRBD1 (6 bases). Between the trimmed V and J ends, which lost 4 bases and 4 bases, there was a span of 11 bases. This CDR3 comprises 14 residues. Germline V gene data show CDR1 as LGHDT and CDR2 as YNNKEL (reference sequence). CDR3 region: CASSRGTTYNEQFF. The DNA of the CDR3 is TGTGCCAGCAGCCGAGGGACAACTTACAATGAGCAGTTCTTC.

This clone occurred once. CDR3 sequence: CATGVLGPNEKLFF. In nucleotides, the CDR3 is TGTGCTACGGGGGTCCTGGGACCTAATGAAAAACTGTTTTTT. The J gene is TRBJ1-4, the V gene TRBV28, with D possibly being TRBD1 (5 bases). Germline CDR1 and CDR2: MDHEN and SYDVKM. This CDR3 comprises 14 residues.

The genes are TRBV28 and TRBJ2-7, with a tentative D call TRBD1 (6 bases). Germline V CDR1 and CDR2: MDHEN, SYDVKM. V was trimmed by 6 bases and J by 4 bases, leaving 7 bases between them. This CDR3 comprises 11 residues. CDR3 DNA: TGTGCCAGCAGCCAGGGGTACGAGCAGTACTTC. It encodes CASSQGYEQYF.

This clone was recorded a few times. The genes are TRBV6-1 and TRBJ2-7, with 11 nucleotides matching TRBD2. Unmatched junction bases numbered 0, after V lost 7 bases and J lost 1 base. This CDR3 region has 13 residues. Germline CDR1 MNHNS, CDR2 SASEGT. The DNA of the CDR3 is TGTGCCAGCACTAGCGGGAGGTCCTACGAGCAGTACTTC. It codes for CASTSGRSYEQYF.

This CDR3 reads CASSYSRDGGGYTF. CDR3 bases: TGTGCCAGCAGTTACTCGCGAGATGGGGGGGGCTACACCTTC. The gene calls are TRBV6-5 and TRBJ1-2, with a weak D call TRBD1 (5 bases). V was cut by 0 bases and J by 8 bases, with 13 bases left in between. Germline assignment: CDR1 MNHEY and CDR2 SVGAGI. CDR3 length equals 14 residues.

The rearrangement uses TRBV5-1 and TRBJ2-2; TRBD1 aligns across 8 bases. This CDR3 contains 14 residues. Germline CDR1 is SGHRS and CDR2 is YFSETQ. The V gene end was trimmed by 2 bases and the J gene end by 6 bases; junction bases not matched to a gene: 3. The DNA of the CDR3 is TGCGCCAGCAGCTTACTACAGGGGGCCGGGGAGCTGTTTTTT. It yields the protein CASSLLQGAGELFF.

The J gene is TRBJ2-5, the V gene TRBV24-1; 13 bases are shared with TRBD2. Germline V gene lookup returns CDR1 KGHDR and CDR2 SFDVKD. V shed 3 bases, J shed 5 bases, and the junction held 8 bases outside the gene matches. CDR3 length equals 17 residues. The DNA of the CDR3 is TGTGCCACCAGTGATCACGGACTAGCGGGAGTCCGGGAGACCCAGTACTTC. Translating gives CATSDHGLAGVRETQYF.

The J gene is TRBJ1-6, the V gene TRBV5-1; D not certain. The V end lost 1 base, the J end lost 9 bases, and 14 bases lay between the germline ends. The CDR3 consists of 15 residues. The germline gives CDR1 SGHRS, CDR2 YFSETQ. CDR3 region: CASSLYGEQGSPLHF. The CDR3 region has the DNA TGCGCCAGCAGCTTGTACGGGGAACAAGGTTCACCCCTCCACTTT.

This clone turned up a few times. The rearrangement joins TRBV10-3 to TRBJ1-3; perhaps TRBD1 as D (6 bases). V was shortened by 5 bases and J by 4 bases, with 12 bases between the two germline ends. CDR1 and CDR2 from the germline V gene are ENHRY and SYGVKD. The CDR3 runs 14 residues. CDR3 DNA sequence: TGTGCCATCAGTCCTACAGGGTACGGAAACACCATATATTTT. This sequence encodes CAISPTGYGNTIYF.